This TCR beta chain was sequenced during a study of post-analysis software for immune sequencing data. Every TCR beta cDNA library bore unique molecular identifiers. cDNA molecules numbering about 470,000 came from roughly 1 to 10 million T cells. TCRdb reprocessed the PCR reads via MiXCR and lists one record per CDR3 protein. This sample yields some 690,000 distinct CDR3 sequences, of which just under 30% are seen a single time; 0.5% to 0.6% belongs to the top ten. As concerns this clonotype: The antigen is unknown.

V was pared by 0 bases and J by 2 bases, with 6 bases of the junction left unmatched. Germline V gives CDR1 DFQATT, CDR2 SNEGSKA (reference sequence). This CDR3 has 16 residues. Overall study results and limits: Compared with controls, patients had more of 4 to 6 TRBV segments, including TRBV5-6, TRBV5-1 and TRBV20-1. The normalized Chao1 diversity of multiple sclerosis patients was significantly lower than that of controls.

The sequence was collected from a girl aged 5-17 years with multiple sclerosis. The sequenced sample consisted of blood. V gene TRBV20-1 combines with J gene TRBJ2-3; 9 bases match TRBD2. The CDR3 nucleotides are TGCAGTGCTAGAGATCGCCTAGCGGGGTACACAGATACGCAGTATTTT. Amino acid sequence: CSARDRLAGYTDTQYF.